This TCR beta chain derives from a study of monozygotic twins with inflammatory bowel disease. TCR libraries were prepared from 3,000 to 3,500 ng total RNA each. Making cDNA involved eight separate reactions per sample. TCRdb reprocessed the 5' RACE reads, keeping one entry per CDR3 protein, no DNA. Its table lists about 150,000 distinct CDR3 sequences. This CDR3 has 12 residues. Germline CDR1 is ENHRY and CDR2 is SYGVKD. The gene calls are TRBV10-3 and TRBJ1-2. The TCR sequence derives from a human donor with ulcerative colitis or Crohn's disease, or a healthy co-twin of an affected twin (not recorded which). What was sequenced was blood. CDR3 amino acids: CAISESWGGYTF.